This T cell receptor beta chain was sequenced during a study of cytomegalovirus exposure and HLA in healthy donors. The CDR3 contains 13 residues. In germline, CDR1 is SGHTA, CDR2 FQGNSA. V was cut by 2 bases and J by 0 bases, with 4 bases left in between. Study results and caveats: Reports indicated that the classifier achieved high specificity and sensitivity in diagnosing cytomegalovirus status.

Generated by immunoSEQ multiplex PCR, the TCRdb table keeps only in-frame clones and is missing some. The table includes fewer than 200,000 clones, about 83% detected once. With respect to this clone: The antigen is undetermined.

This clonotype was obtained from a woman in her 30s in good health and CMV-seronegative. Sequencing input: PBMCs. The chain carries TRBV7-2 and TRBJ1-2; no definite D call. The CDR3 nucleotides read TGTGCCAGCAGCTTAACAACTAACTATGGCTACACCTTC. It is translated as CASSLTTNYGYTF.